Only one count was recorded for the clone carrying this T cell receptor (beta chain). TCRdb's copy holds only in-frame clones and misses some; the assay was immunoSEQ multiplex PCR. The sample contains around 86,000 clones, roughly 90% of which appear only once. The data belong to a study of OX40 agonist ivuxolimab in advanced cancers. On the study more broadly: Ivuxolimab, an agonist antibody against OX40 (CD134), was given to patients. At 65% to 90% male, the cohort had a mean age of 60 years, ranging from roughly 20 to 79.

The CDR3 runs 15 residues. Germline loops: CDR1 SGHKS, CDR2 YYEKEE (reference sequence). Trimming removed 0 bases from V and 4 bases from J, with 14 bases in between. The chain employs TRBV5-5 and TRBJ2-7; tentatively, D is TRBD1 or TRBD2 (5 bases each). This specimen was CD4+ or CD8+ T cells sorted from blood, taken in a trial of the OX40 agonist ivuxolimab. The sequence was collected from an adult with an advanced solid tumor such as melanoma, head and neck, liver or kidney cancer. CDR3 residues: CASSLVGAGMYEQYF. In DNA, the CDR3 is TGTGCCAGCAGCTTGGTCGGGGCAGGGATGTACGAGCAGTACTTC.